This T cell receptor (beta chain) originates from a study of shared clonotypes between healthy human individuals. General study results and limits: It was observed that roughly 5.1% of naive CD4 clonotypes were shared across several donors.

Trimming cost V 5 bases and J 2 bases; bases outside gene matches: 5. Germline V gene lookup returns CDR1 SGHTA and CDR2 FQGNSA. The CDR3 has 14 amino acids. Concerning this clone itself: The antigen remains undetermined.

Only in-frame clones appear in the TCRdb table, and some are missing; sequencing was by immunoSEQ multiplex PCR. Of 1,400,000 or so clones in the sample, 97% to 99% were seen once. The J gene is TRBJ1-1, the V gene TRBV7-2; 7 bases line up with TRBD1. Sequencing used naive CD4+ T cells sorted from blood. Described subset: CD45RA+ positively selected. The sequence was obtained from a man aged 30 to 39 in good health. DNA for the CDR3: TGTGCCAGCAGCCGGGGACAGATAAACACTGAAGCTTTCTTT. Its translation: CASSRGQINTEAFF. Complete variable domain (other parts from reference TRBV7-2 and TRBJ1-1): GAGVSQSPSNKVTEKGKDVELRCDPISGHTALYWYRQSLGQGLEFLIYFQGNSAPDKSGLPSDRFSAERTGGSVSTLTIQRTQQEDSAVYLCASSRGQINTEAFFGQGTRLTVV.